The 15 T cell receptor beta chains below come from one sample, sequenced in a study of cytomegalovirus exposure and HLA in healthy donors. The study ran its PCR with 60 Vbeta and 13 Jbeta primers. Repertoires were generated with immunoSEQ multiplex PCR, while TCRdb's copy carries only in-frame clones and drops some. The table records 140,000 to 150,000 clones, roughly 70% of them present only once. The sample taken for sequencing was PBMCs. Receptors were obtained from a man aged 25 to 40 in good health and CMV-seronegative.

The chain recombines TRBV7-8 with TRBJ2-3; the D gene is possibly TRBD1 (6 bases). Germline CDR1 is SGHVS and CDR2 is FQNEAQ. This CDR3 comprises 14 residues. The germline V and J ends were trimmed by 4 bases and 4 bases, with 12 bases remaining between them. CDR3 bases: TGTGCCAGCAGCTCCACCCGGACAGCAGATACGCAGTATTTT. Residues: CASSSTRTADTQYF.

Written as DNA, the CDR3 is TGTGCCAGCTCACCAGAACTAGTCTCCCCAGATACGCAGTATTTT. Translating it yields CASSPELVSPDTQYF. The chain joins TRBV18 to TRBJ2-3; D possibly corresponds to TRBD2 (5 bases). The CDR3 runs to 15 residues. V was pared by 2 bases and J by 4 bases, with 13 bases between. Germline CDR1 reads KGHSH; CDR2 reads LQKENI.

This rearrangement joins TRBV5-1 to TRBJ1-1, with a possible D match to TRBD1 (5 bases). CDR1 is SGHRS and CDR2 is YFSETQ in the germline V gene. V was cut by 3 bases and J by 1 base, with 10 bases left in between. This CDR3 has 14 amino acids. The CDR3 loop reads CASSSMGPNTEAFF. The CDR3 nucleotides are TGCGCCAGCAGCTCGATGGGGCCGAACACTGAAGCTTTCTTT.

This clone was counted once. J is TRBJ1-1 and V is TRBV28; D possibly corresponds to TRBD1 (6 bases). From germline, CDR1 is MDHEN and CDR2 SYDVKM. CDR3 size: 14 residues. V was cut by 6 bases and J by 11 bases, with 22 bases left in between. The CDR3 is CASRPQGTPSSAFF. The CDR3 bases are TGTGCCAGCAGACCTCAGGGGACGCCCTCCTCGGCTTTCTTT.

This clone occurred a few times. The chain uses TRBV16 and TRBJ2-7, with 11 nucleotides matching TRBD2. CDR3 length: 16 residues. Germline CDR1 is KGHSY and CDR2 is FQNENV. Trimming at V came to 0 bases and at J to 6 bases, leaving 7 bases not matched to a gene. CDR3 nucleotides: TGTGCCAGCAGCCAATCGCTACTAGCGGGAGAGGGCGAGCAGTACTTC. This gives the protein CASSQSLLAGEGEQYF.

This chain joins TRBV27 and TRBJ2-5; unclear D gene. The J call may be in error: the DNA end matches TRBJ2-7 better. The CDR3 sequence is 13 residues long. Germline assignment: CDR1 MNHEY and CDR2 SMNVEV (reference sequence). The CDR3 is CASSLGLIGEQYF. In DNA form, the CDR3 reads TGTGCCAGCAGTTTGGGCCTTATCGGCGAGCAGTACTTC.

The CDR3 DNA sequence: TGTGCCAGCAGTCTCTCTTACGAGTCCGGGGAGCTGTTTTTT. Its protein is CASSLSYESGELFF. The rearrangement links TRBV28 to TRBJ2-2, with D unclear. V lost 5 bases and J 6 bases, leaving 13 bases between the germline ends. The CDR3 contains 14 residues. Germline-derived CDR1 and CDR2 are MDHEN and SYDVKM.

This CDR3 reads CASSFYRGAQETQYF. The CDR3 DNA reads TGCGCCAGCAGCTTTTACAGGGGGGCTCAAGAGACCCAGTACTTC. The chain is built from TRBV5-1 and TRBJ2-5, with TRBD1 matching over 8 bases. With V trimmed by 2 bases and J by 2 bases, 5 bases remained unmatched. CDR1 and CDR2 (germline): SGHRS, YFSETQ. CDR3 length: 15 residues.

The CDR3, as DNA: TGTGCCAGCAGTGAATCATGGGGCTCACCCCTCCACTTT. This gives the protein CASSESWGSPLHF. The V gene is TRBV2, the J gene TRBJ1-6; TRBD1 might be the D (5 bases). V lost 2 bases, J lost 10 bases, and 9 bases lay in between. The CDR3 extends over 13 amino acids. CDR1 and CDR2 (germline): SNHLY, FYNNEI.

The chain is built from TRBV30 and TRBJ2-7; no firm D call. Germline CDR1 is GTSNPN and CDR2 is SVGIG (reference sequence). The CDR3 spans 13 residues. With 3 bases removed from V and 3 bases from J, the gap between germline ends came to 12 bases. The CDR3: CAWSLPTGYEQYF. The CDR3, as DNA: TGTGCCTGGAGCCTCCCTACCGGCTACGAGCAGTACTTC.

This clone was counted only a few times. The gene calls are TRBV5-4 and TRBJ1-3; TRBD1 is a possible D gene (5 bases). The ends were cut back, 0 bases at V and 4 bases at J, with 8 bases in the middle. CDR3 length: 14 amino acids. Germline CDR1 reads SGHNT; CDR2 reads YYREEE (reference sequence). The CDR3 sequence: CASSLEQGGNTIYF. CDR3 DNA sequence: TGTGCCAGCAGCTTGGAGCAGGGAGGAAACACCATATATTTT. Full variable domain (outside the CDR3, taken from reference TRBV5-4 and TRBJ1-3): ETGVTQSPTHLIKTRGQQVTLRCSSQSGHNTVSWYQQALGQGPQFIFQYYREEENGRGNFPPRFSGLQFPNYSSELNVNALELDDSALYLCASSLEQGGNTIYFGEGSWLTVV.

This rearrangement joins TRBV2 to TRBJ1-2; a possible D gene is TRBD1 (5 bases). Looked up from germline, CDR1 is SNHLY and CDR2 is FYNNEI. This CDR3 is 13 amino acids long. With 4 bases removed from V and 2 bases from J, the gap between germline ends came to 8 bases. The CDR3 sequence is CASSAKGNYGYTF. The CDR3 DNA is TGTGCCAGCAGTGCAAAGGGGAACTATGGCTACACCTTC. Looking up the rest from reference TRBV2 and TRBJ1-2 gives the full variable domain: EPEVTQTPSHQVTQMGQEVILRCVPISNHLYFYWYRQILGQKVEFLVSFYNNEISEKSEIFDDQFSVERPDGSNFTLKIRSTKLEDSAMYFCASSAKGNYGYTFGSGTRLTVV.

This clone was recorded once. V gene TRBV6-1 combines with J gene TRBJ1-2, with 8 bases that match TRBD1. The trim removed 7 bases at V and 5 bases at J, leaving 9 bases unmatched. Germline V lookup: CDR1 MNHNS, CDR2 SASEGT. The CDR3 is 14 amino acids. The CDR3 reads CASTWTGTGYGYTF. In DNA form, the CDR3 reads TGTGCCAGCACCTGGACAGGGACGGGTTATGGCTACACCTTC.

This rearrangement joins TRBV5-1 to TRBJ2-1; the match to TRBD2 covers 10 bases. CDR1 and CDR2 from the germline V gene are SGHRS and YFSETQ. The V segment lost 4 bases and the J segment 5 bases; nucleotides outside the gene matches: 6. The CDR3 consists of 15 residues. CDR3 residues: CASSPRTSGHNEQFF. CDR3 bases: TGCGCCAGCAGCCCCAGGACTAGCGGACACAATGAGCAGTTCTTC.

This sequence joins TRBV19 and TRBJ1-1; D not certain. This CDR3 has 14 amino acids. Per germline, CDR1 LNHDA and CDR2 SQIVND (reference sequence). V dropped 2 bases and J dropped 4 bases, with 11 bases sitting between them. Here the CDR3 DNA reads TGTGCCAGTAGTATAATTGGTGAGGGCACTGAAGCTTTCTTT. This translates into CASSIIGEGTEAFF.